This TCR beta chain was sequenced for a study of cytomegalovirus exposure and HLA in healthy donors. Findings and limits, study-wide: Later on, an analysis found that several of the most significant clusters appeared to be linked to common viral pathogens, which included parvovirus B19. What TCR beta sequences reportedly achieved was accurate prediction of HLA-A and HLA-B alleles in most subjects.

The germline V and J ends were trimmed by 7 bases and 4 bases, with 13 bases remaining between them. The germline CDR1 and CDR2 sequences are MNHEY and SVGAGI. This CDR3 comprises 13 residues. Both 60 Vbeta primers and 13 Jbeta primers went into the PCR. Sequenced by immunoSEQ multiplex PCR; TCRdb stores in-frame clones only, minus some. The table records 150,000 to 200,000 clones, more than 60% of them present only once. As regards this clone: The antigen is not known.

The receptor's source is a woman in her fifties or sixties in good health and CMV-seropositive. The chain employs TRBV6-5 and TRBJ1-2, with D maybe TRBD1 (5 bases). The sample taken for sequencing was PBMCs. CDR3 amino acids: CASTSGGGYGYTF. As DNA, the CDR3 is TGTGCCAGCACGTCCGGGGGTGGCTATGGCTACACCTTC.